The clone carrying this TCR beta chain was counted many times. As yet, its antigen is unknown. In the library, each TCR cDNA molecule bore its own unique molecular identifier. A single record per CDR3 protein comes from TCRdb applying MiXCR to the 5' RACE reads. The data show roughly 28,000 distinct CDR3 sequences, under 8.5% seen once. Time point reported: sample taken at primary tumor resection. The data are from a study of spatial heterogeneity in lung cancer. Study background: The count of detected beta-chain sequences consistently exceeded that of alpha-chain sequences.

Findings and limits, study-wide: Intratumoral expanded alpha and beta TCR counts were found to track tumor mutation counts.

Trimming left V 1 base short and J 4 bases short, with 16 bases between. The V gene's germline CDR1 is LGHNA and CDR2 YSLEER. The CDR3 totals 17 residues. The chain couples TRBV4-3 to TRBJ2-2; D may match TRBD1 or TRBD2 (6 bases each). Sequencing was performed on lung tumor tissue, taken at surgery. The receptor was derived from a male donor with early-stage non-small cell lung cancer. In nucleotides, the CDR3 is TGCGCCAGCAGCCAAGTCGGGGGCAGGGTTGGCACCGGGGAGCTGTTTTTT. Translated: CASSQVGGRVGTGELFF.